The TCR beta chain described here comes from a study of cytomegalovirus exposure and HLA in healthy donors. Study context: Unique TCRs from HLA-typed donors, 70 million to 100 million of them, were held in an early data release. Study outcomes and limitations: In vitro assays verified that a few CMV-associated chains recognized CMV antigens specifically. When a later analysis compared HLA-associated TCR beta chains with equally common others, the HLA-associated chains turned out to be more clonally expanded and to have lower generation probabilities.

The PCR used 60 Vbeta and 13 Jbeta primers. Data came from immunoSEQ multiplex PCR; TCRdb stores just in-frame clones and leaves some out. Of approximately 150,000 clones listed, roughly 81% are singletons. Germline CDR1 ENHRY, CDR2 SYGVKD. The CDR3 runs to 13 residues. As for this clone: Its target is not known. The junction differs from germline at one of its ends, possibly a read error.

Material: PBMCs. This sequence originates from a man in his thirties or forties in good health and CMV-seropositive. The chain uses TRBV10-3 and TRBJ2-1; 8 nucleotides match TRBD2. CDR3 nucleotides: TGTGCCACCAGTACAGCGGGAGACAATGAGCAGTTCTTC. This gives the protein CATSTAGDNEQFF.